This TCR beta chain was captured in a study of blood T cell repertoires in COVID-19. Profiled with immunoSEQ multiplex PCR; TCRdb holds only in-frame clones, not every one. This table has some 110,000 clones, 70% to 80% appearing once. This CDR3 has 16 residues. V lost 4 bases to trimming and J lost 5 bases; unmatched junction nucleotides: 6. The V gene's germline CDR1 is LNHDA and CDR2 SQIVND (reference sequence). The rearrangement joins TRBV19 to TRBJ2-2, with 11 bases aligning to TRBD2. Sequencing was done on a sample of peripheral blood. The receptor comes from an older man with acute or convalescent COVID-19. CDR3 in amino acids: CASSTEGLADTGELFF. CDR3 bases: TGTGCCAGTAGTACCGAGGGACTAGCGGATACCGGGGAGCTGTTTTTT.